A single sample gave rise to the 9 T cell receptor beta chains below, sequenced in a study of blood T cell repertoires in COVID-19 (dated by TCRdb to between 2020 and 2021). Library generation was performed with the immunoSEQ multiplex PCR assay. TCRdb holds this immuneACCESS table with in-frame rearrangements only. Some clones are missing; in checked studies, unresolved V genes explain under half, and the rest has no known cause. Across this sample there are around 270,000 clones, with less than 90% seen only once. Approximately 1.4% of the sample belongs to the ten largest clones. The sample taken for sequencing was peripheral blood. The receptors shown here come from a woman between 35 and 50 years old who had recovered from COVID-19.

The chain recombines TRBV28 with TRBJ1-1, with D perhaps TRBD1 (5 bases). V was trimmed by 9 bases and J by 4 bases, leaving 21 bases between them. Per the germline V gene, CDR1 is MDHEN and CDR2 is SYDVKM. This CDR3 region has 15 residues. The CDR3 DNA reads TGTGCCAGTACTATACGGAAGGGGCCTGGCACTGAAGCTTTCTTT. Amino acids: CASTIRKGPGTEAFF.

The chain joins TRBV6-5 to TRBJ1-2, with a tentative D call TRBD1 (6 bases). The CDR3 runs 12 residues. Germline values: CDR1 MNHEY, CDR2 SVGAGI. V lost 4 bases and J 4 bases, leaving 7 bases between the germline ends. The CDR3 is CASSSGVYGYTF. CDR3 nucleotides: TGTGCCAGCAGTTCAGGGGTCTATGGCTACACCTTC.

The chain joins TRBV24-1 to TRBJ1-4; D gene ambiguous. V lost 2 bases, J lost 8 bases, and 14 bases lay in between. The length of the CDR3 is 15 residues. CDR1 and CDR2 (germline): KGHDR, SFDVKD. The CDR3 region has the DNA TGTGCCACCAGTGATTCCGGAGCGTCTGGGGAAAAACTGTTTTTT. It codes for CATSDSGASGEKLFF.

This clone is a singleton in its sample. The V gene is TRBV29-1, the J gene TRBJ2-3; 8 bases are a match to TRBD1. Germline CDR1 is SQVTM and CDR2 is ANQGSEA. Trimming cost V 8 bases and J 3 bases; bases outside gene matches: 13. The CDR3 spans 15 residues. This chain's CDR3 is CSLKTGTGETDTQYF. For the CDR3, the DNA is TGCAGCCTGAAGACCGGGACAGGCGAAACAGATACGCAGTATTTT.

The chain employs TRBV27 and TRBJ2-4; 9 bases are a match to TRBD1. Germline values: CDR1 MNHEY, CDR2 SMNVEV (reference sequence). With V trimmed by 5 bases and J by 6 bases, 8 bases remained unmatched. The CDR3 is 15 amino acids. The CDR3 nucleotides are TGTGCCAGCAGTCCCCCCGGACAGGGGATAAACATTCAGTACTTC. Its translation: CASSPPGQGINIQYF.

The rearrangement uses TRBV5-1 and TRBJ2-7; 9 bases match TRBD2. Germline CDR1 reads SGHRS; CDR2 reads YFSETQ. The CDR3 runs 16 residues. After removal of 2 bases from V and 0 bases from J, the junction contained 6 bases not matched to a gene. In DNA form, the CDR3 reads TGCGCCAGCAGCTTTGGGCAGGGACTAGCCTCCTACGAGCAGTACTTC. The encoded protein is CASSFGQGLASYEQYF.

This clone was observed once. The chain has TRBV5-1 and TRBJ2-7, with TRBD1 as a possible D gene (5 bases). Germline loops: CDR1 SGHRS, CDR2 YFSETQ. The ends were cut back, 2 bases at V and 6 bases at J, with 12 bases in the middle. The CDR3 totals 13 residues. CDR3 loop: CASSFGQMGEQYF. The CDR3 bases are TGCGCCAGCAGCTTTGGACAAATGGGCGAGCAGTACTTC.

Only one count was recorded for this clone. The gene calls are TRBV28 and TRBJ1-5; unclear D gene. This CDR3 has 14 amino acids. The V end lost 7 bases, the J end lost 7 bases, and 17 bases lay between the germline ends. Germline V CDR1 and CDR2: MDHEN, SYDVKM. The chain's CDR3 is CASIPSGSGQPQHF. CDR3 in DNA: TGTGCCAGCATCCCTTCCGGGAGTGGGCAGCCCCAGCATTTT.

The genes are TRBV5-1 and TRBJ2-3, with 10 bases fitting TRBD1. Germline V gives CDR1 SGHRS, CDR2 YFSETQ. J gave up 6 bases and V 3 bases, and 13 bases lay outside the gene matches. The CDR3 consists of 17 residues. The CDR3 DNA reads as TGCGCCAGCAGCTACTTCGGGACAGGGGTCTCAACGGATACGCAGTATTTT. As protein: CASSYFGTGVSTDTQYF.